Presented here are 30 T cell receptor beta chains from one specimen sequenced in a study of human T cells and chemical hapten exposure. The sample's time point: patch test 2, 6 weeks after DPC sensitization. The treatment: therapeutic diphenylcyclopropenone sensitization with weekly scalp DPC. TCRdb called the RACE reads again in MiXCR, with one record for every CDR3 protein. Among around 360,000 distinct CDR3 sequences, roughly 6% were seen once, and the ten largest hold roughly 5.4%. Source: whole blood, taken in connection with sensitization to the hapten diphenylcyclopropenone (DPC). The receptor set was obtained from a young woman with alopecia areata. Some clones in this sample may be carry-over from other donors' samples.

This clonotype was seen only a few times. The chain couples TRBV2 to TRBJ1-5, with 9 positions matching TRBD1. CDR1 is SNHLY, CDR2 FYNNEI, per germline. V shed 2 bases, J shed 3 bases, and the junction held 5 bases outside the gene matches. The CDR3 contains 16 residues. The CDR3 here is CASSEFGQGINQPQHF. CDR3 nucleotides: TGTGCCAGCAGTGAATTTGGACAGGGGATCAATCAGCCCCAGCATTTT.

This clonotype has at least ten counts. The CDR3 DNA is TGTGCCAGCAGTTACCAGACAGGGGCATTGAACACTGAAGCTTTCTTT. Translating gives CASSYQTGALNTEAFF. This rearrangement joins TRBV6-5 to TRBJ1-1; 8 bases map to TRBD1. The CDR3 spans 16 residues. V was clipped by 2 bases and J by 0 bases; unmatched bases: 5. The germline gives CDR1 MNHEY, CDR2 SVGAGI.

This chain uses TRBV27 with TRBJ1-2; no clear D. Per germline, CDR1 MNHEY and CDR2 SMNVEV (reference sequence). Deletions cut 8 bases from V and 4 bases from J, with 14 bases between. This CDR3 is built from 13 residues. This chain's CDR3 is CASREAGIYGYTF. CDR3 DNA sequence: TGTGCCAGCCGAGAGGCTGGAATCTATGGCTACACCTTC.

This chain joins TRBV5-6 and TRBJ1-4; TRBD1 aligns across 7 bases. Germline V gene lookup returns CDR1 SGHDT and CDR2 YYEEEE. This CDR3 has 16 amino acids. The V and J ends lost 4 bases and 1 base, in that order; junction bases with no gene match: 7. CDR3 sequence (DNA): TGTGCCAGCAGCATCGACAGGGCTGGAACTAATGAAAAACTGTTTTTT. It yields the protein CASSIDRAGTNEKLFF. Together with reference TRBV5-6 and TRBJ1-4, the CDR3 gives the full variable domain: DAGVTQSPTHLIKTRGQQVTLRCSPKSGHDTVSWYQQALGQGPQFIFQYYEEEERQRGNFPDRFSGHQFPNYSSELNVNALLLGDSALYLCASSIDRAGTNEKLFFGSGTQLSVL.

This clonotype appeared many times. Here the CDR3 reads CASGPSQTNTEAFF. CDR3 nucleotide sequence: TGTGCTAGTGGTCCGTCTCAGACGAACACTGAAGCTTTCTTT. The J gene is TRBJ1-1, the V gene TRBV12-5; D gene uncertain. V lost 5 bases, J lost 1 base, and 11 bases lay in between. The CDR3 length is 14 residues. From germline, CDR1 is LGHNT and CDR2 FRNRAP. The full variable domain, with the rest looked up from reference TRBV12-5 and TRBJ1-1, is DARVTQTPRHKVTEMGQEVTMRCQPILGHNTVFWYRQTMMQGLELLAYFRNRAPLDDSGMPKDRFSAEMPDATLATLKIQPSEPRDSAVYFCASGPSQTNTEAFFGQGTRLTVV.

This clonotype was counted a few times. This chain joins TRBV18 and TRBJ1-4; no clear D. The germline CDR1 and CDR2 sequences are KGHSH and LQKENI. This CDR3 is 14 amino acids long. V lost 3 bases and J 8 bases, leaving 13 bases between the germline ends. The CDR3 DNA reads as TGTGCCAGCTCACCCGACCTTGGCCCGGAAAAACTGTTTTTT. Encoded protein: CASSPDLGPEKLFF.

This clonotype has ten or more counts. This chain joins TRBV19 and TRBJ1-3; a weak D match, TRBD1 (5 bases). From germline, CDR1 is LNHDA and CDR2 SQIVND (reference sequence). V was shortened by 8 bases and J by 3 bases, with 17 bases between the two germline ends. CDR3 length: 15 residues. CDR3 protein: CASQPQGNRGNTIYF. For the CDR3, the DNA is TGTGCCAGTCAACCCCAGGGAAATCGTGGAAACACCATATATTTT. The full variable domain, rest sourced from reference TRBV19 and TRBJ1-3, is DGGITQSPKYLFRKEGQNVTLSCEQNLNHDAMYWYRQDPGQGLRLIYYSQIVNDFQKGDIAEGYSVSREKKESFPLTVTSAQKNPTAFYLCASQPQGNRGNTIYFGEGSWLTVV.

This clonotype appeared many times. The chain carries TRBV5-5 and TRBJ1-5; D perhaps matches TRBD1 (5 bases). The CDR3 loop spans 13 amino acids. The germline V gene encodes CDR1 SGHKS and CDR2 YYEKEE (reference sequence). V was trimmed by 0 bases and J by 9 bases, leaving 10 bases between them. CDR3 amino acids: CASSLGGVMPQHF. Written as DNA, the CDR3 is TGTGCCAGCAGCTTGGGGGGGGTGATGCCCCAGCATTTT.

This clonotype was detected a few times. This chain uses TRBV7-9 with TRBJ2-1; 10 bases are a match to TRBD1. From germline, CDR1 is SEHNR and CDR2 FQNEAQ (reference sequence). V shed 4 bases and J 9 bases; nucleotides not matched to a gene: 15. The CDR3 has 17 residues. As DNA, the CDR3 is TGTGCCAGCAGCTCCCCCTGGGGGACAGGGGTCAGGAGTGAGCAGTTCTTC. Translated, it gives CASSSPWGTGVRSEQFF.

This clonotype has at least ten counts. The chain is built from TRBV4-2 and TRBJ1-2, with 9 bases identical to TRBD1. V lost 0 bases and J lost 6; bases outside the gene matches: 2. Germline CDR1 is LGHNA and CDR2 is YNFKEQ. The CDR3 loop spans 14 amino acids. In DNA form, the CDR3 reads TGTGCCAGCAGCCAAGATTGGACAGGGGATGGCTACACCTTC. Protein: CASSQDWTGDGYTF.

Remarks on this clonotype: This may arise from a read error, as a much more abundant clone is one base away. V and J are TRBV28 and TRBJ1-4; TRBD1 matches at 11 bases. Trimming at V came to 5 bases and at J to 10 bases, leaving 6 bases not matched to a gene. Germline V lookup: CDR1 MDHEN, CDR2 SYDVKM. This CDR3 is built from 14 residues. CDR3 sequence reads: CASSLPGTGGKLFF. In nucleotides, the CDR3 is TGTGCCAGCAGTCTCCCCGGGACAGGGGGAAAACTGTTTTTT. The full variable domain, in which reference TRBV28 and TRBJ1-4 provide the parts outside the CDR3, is DVKVTQSSRYLVKRTGEKVFLECVQDMDHENMFWYRQDPGLGLRLIYFSYDVKMKEKGDIPEGYSVSREKKERFSLILESASTNQTSMYLCASSLPGTGGKLFFGSGTQLSVL.

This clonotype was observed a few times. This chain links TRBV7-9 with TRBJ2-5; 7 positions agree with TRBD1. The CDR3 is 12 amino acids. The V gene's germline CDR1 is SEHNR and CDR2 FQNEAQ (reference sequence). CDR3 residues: CAGTDAKETQYF. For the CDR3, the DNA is TGTGCTGGGACAGACGCGAAGGAGACCCAGTACTTC.

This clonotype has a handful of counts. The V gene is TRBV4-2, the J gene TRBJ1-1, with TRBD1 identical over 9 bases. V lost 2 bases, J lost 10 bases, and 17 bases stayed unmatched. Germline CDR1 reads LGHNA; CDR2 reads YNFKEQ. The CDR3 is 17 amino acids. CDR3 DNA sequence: TGTGCCAGCAGCCAAATTTTTCCGGGACAGGGAGGGATGGGAGCTTTCTTT. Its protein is CASSQIFPGQGGMGAFF.

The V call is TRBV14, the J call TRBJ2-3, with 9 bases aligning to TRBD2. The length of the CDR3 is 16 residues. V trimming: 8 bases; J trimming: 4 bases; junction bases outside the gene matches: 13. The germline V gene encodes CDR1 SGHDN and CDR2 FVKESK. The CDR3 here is CASASHPGLASDTQYF. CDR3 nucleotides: TGTGCCAGCGCCTCCCACCCGGGACTAGCCTCAGATACGCAGTATTTT.

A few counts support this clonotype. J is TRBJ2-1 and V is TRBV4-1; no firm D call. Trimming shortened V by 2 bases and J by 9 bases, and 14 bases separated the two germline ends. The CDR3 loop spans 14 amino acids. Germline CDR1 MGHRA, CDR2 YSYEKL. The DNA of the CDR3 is TGCGCCAGCAGCCAATATGGGGTTAAACCTGAGCAGTTCTTC. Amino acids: CASSQYGVKPEQFF.

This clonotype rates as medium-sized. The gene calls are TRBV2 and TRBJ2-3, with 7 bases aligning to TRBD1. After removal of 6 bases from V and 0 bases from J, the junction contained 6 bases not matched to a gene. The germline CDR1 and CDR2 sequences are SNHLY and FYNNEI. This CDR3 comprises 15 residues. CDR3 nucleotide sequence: TGTGCCAGCAGCTCTGGGACAGCTAGCACAGATACGCAGTATTTT. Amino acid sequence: CASSSGTASTDTQYF. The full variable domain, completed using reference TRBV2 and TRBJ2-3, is EPEVTQTPSHQVTQMGQEVILRCVPISNHLYFYWYRQILGQKVEFLVSFYNNEISEKSEIFDDQFSVERPDGSNFTLKIRSTKLEDSAMYFCASSSGTASTDTQYFGPGTRLTVL.

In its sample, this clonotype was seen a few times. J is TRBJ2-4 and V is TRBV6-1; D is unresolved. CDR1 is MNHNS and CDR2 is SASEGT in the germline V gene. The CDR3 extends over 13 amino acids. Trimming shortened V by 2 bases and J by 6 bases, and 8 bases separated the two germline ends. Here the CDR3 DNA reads TGTGCCAGCAGTGAAAGACGGACAAACATTCAGTACTTC. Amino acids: CASSERRTNIQYF.

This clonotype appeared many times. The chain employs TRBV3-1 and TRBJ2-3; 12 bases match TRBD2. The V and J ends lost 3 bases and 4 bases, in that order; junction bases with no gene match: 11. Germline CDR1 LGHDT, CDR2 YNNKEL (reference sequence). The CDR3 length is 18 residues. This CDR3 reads CASSQNQLAGGLPDTQYF. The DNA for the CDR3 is TGTGCCAGCAGCCAGAACCAACTAGCGGGAGGACTTCCAGATACGCAGTATTTT.

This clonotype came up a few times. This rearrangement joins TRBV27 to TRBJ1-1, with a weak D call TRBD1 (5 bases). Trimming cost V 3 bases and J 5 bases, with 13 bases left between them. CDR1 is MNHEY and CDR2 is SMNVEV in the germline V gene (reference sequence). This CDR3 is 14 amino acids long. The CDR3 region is CASSFIQGRTEAFF. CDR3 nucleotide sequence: TGTGCCAGCAGTTTCATCCAGGGAAGGACTGAAGCTTTCTTT.

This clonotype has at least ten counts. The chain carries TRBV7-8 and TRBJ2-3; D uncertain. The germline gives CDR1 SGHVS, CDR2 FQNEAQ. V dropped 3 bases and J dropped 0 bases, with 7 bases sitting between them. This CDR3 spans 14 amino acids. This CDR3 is CASSFLTSTDTQYF. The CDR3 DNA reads TGTGCCAGCAGCTTCCTGACCAGCACAGATACGCAGTATTTT.

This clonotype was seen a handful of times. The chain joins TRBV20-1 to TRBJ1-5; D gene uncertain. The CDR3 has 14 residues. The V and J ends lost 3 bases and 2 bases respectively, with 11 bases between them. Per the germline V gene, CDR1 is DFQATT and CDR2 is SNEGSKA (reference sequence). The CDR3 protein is CSASRGRGNQPQHF. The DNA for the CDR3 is TGCAGTGCTAGTCGCGGGCGAGGCAATCAGCCCCAGCATTTT.

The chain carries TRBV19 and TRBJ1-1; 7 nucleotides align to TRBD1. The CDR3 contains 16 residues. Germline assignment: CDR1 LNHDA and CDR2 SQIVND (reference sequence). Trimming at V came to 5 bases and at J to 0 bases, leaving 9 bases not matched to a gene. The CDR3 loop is CASSPRRGRVNTEAFF. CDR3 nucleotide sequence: TGTGCCAGTAGTCCCCGGAGGGGGCGGGTGAACACTGAAGCTTTCTTT.

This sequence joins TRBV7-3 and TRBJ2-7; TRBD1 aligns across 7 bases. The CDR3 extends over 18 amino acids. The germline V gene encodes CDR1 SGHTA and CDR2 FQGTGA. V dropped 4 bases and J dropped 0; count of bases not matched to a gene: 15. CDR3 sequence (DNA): TGTGCCAGCAGCTACGCCGGGACAGTTCTACCCCTCTCCTACGAGCAGTACTTC. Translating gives CASSYAGTVLPLSYEQYF.

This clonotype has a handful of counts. The CDR3: CASSPEGGAPSPLHF. In nucleotides, the CDR3 is TGTGCCAGCTCACCGGAGGGGGGGGCCCCGTCACCCCTCCACTTT. V is TRBV18 and J is TRBJ1-6; a possible D gene is TRBD1 (6 bases). Germline CDR1 KGHSH, CDR2 LQKENI. This CDR3 is 15 amino acids long. Deletions cut 3 bases from V and 10 bases from J, with 16 bases between.

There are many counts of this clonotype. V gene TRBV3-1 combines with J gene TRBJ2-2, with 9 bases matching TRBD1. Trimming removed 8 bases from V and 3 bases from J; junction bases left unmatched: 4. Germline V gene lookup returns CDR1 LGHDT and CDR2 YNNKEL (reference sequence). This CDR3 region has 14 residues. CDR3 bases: TGTGCCAGCCGACAGGGGGGCGACACCGGGGAGCTGTTTTTT. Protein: CASRQGGDTGELFF. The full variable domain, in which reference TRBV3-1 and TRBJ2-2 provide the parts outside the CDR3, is DTAVSQTPKYLVTQMGNDKSIKCEQNLGHDTMYWYKQDSKKFLKIMFSYNNKELIINETVPNRFSPKSPDKAHLNLHINSLELGDSAVYFCASRQGGDTGELFFGEGSRLTVL.

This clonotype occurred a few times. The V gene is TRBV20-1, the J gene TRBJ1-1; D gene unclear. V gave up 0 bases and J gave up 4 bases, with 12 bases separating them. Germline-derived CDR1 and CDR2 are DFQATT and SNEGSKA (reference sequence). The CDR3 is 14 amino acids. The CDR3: CSARDQAGSTEAFF. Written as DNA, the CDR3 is TGCAGTGCTAGAGATCAGGCGGGCAGCACTGAAGCTTTCTTT.

CDR3 DNA: TGCGCCAGCAGCCAAGATTTGGCTTTTGATTCACCCCTCCACTTT. The encoded protein is CASSQDLAFDSPLHF. The chain has TRBV4-3 and TRBJ1-6; D is unclear. The CDR3 runs 15 residues. V was shortened by 0 bases and J by 8 bases, with 11 bases between the two germline ends. The germline V gene encodes CDR1 LGHNA and CDR2 YSLEER.

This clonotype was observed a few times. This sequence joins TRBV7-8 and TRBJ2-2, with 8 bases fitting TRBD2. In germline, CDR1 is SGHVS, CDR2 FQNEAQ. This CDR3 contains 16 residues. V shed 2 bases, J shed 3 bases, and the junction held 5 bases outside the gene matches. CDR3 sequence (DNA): TGTGCCAGCAGCTTAAATAGCGGGGAGTACACCGGGGAGCTGTTTTTT. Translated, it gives CASSLNSGEYTGELFF.

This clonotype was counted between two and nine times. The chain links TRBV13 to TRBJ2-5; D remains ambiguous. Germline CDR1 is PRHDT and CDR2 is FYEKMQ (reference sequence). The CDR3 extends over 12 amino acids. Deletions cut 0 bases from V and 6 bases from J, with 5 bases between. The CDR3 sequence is CASSLGQKTQYF. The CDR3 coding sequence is TGTGCCAGCAGCTTAGGCCAGAAGACCCAGTACTTC. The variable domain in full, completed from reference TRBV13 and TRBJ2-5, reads AAGVIQSPRHLIKEKRETATLKCYPIPRHDTVYWYQQGPGQDPQFLISFYEKMQSDKGSIPDRFSAQQFSDYHSELNMSSLELGDSALYFCASSLGQKTQYFGPGTRLLVL.

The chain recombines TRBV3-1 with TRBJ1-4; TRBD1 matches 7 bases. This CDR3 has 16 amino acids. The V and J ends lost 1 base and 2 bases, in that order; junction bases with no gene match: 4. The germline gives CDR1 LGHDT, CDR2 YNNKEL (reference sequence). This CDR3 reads CASSQGTGDTNEKLFF. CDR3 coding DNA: TGTGCCAGCAGCCAAGGAACAGGGGATACTAATGAAAAACTGTTTTTT.